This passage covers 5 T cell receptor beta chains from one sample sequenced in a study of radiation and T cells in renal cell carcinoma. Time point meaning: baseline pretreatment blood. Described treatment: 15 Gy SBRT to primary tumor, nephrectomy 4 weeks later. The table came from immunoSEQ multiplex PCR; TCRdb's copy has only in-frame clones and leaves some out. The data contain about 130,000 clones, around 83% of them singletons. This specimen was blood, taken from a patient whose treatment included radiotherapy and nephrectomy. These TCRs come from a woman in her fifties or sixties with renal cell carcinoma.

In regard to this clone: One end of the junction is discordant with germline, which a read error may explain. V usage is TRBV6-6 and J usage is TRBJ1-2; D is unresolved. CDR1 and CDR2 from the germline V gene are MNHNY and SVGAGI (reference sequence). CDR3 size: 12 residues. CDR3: CASSYVWEGCSF. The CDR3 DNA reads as TGTGCCAGCAGTTACGTGTGGGAAGGGTGTAGCTTC.

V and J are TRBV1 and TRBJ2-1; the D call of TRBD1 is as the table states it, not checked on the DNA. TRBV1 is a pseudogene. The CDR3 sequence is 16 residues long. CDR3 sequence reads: CTSSPKRTGGCDEQFF. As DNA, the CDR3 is TGCACCAGCAGCCCGAAAAGGACAGGGGGCTGCGATGAGCAGTTCTTC.

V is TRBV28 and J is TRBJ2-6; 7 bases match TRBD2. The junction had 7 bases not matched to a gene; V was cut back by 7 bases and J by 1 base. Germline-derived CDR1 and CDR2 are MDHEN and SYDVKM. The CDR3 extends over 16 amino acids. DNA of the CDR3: TGTGCCAGCACTTCGACCGGGGGGTCTGGGGCCAACGTCCTGACTTTC. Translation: CASTSTGGSGANVLTF.

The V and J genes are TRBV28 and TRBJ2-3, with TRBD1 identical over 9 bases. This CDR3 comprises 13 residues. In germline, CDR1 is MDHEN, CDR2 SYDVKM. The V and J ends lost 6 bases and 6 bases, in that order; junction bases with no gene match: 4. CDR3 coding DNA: TGTGCCAGCAGGGGGACAGGGAAGGATACGCAGTATTTT. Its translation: CASRGTGKDTQYF.

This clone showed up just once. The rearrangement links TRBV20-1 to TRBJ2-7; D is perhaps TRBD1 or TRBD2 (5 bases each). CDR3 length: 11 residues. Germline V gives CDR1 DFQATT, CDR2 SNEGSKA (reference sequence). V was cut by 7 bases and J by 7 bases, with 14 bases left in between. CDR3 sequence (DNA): TGCAGTGGCAGGAGAGGGGAAGAGCAGTACTTC. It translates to CSGRRGEEQYF.